The T cell receptor (beta chain) described here comes from a study of blood T cells in healthy people across ages. General study findings and limits: TCR beta diversity correlated strongly with naive T cell percentage.

CDR3 length: 14 residues. Germline V gene sequence: CDR1 SGHTA, CDR2 FQGNSA. V was trimmed by 8 bases and J by 8 bases, leaving 19 bases between them. Using a J-beta primer mix together with a sample-barcoded 5' primer, a second PCR was run for roughly 7 to 12 cycles. TCRdb reanalysed the 5' RACE reads using MiXCR and keeps one entry per CDR3 protein. The table has some 930,000 distinct CDR3 sequences, 25% to 30% seen once. At least ten counts were recorded for this clonotype. Its specificity is not known. A much larger clone differs from this one at a single base, so this may be a read error. The same data also contributed to another study, on T cells of mothers and their children.

The origin of this receptor is a woman between 35 and 50 years old in good health. Sequenced input: blood. This chain joins TRBV7-2 and TRBJ2-1; the D gene is possibly TRBD2 (7 bases). CDR3 DNA: TGTGCCAGCTCAACGGGGGGCCTTGGGTATGAGCAGTTCTTC. The encoded protein is CASSTGGLGYEQFF.